This TCR beta chain was retrieved from a study of CD8 T cells in ankylosing spondylitis. TCRdb processed the 5' RACE reads anew with MiXCR; each CDR3 protein has one entry. Of under 300,000 distinct CDR3 sequences listed, roughly 8.6% were seen once; the top ten hold under 7.5%. Notes on this clonotype: Its antigen is undetermined.

The CDR3 runs to 16 residues. The germline V and J ends were trimmed by 3 bases and 6 bases, with 20 bases remaining between them. From germline, CDR1 is GTSNPN and CDR2 SVGIG (reference sequence). General study results and limits: In reactive arthritis synovial fluid and blood, some motif variants had been reported before. Significant enrichment of disease-linked clones was reported in matched ankylosing spondylitis synovial fluid. CD8+ disease-linked clones were present at relatively low frequencies in blood.

J is TRBJ2-2 and V is TRBV30; D is perhaps TRBD2 (6 bases). This TCR was sampled from a male donor with ankylosing spondylitis or in good health (not recorded which). Sequenced: blood, either unsorted or a sorted T cell fraction (not recorded which). The DNA of the CDR3 is TGTGCCTGGAGACTGCCTGTGGGGGGTTTAGCCGGGGAGCTGTTTTTT. As protein: CAWRLPVGGLAGELFF.